This is a list of T cell receptor beta chains from one sample in a study of CD8 T cells in Susac syndrome. Each CDR3 protein is one row after TCRdb ran MiXCR on the immunoSEQ multiplex PCR reads. Among 300,000 to 350,000 distinct CDR3 sequences listed, 92% were seen once. Sequencing used CD4+ T cells from PBMCs. Receptor source: a human donor with multiple sclerosis. The CDR3 runs from the conserved cysteine through the conserved F or W. A D gene is named only where the DNA matches it firmly. Clone size is not always given. Where it is, it says once, few, many or a class for expanded clones.

size: .; J: TRBJ2-2; V: TRBV7-2; D: TRBD2; CDR3: CASSPPSTSGYYTGELFF; DNA: TGTGCCAGCAGCCCACCCTCAACTAGCGGTTATTACACCGGGGAGCTGTTTTTT
size: .; J: TRBJ2-4; V: TRBV15; D: .; CDR3: CATSPGTNIQYF; DNA: TGTGCCACCTCCCCGGGGACGAACATTCAGTACTTC
size: .; J: TRBJ1-5; V: TRBV24-1; D: .; CDR3: CATSGTGNQPQHF; DNA: TGTGCCACCAGTGGGACAGGCAATCAGCCCCAGCATTTT
size: .; J: TRBJ2-1; V: TRBV5-4; D: TRBD2; CDR3: CASTRGGARNEQFF; DNA: TGTGCCAGCACCCGGGGGGGGGCCCGAAATGAGCAGTTCTTC
size: .; J: TRBJ2-1; V: TRBV5-1; D: TRBD2; CDR3: CASSPQTGRGGNEQFF; DNA: TGCGCCAGCAGCCCCCAGACAGGTCGGGGGGGCAATGAGCAGTTCTTC
size: .; J: TRBJ1-1; V: TRBV7-9; D: .; CDR3: CASSLAQTPEAFF; DNA: TGTGCCAGCAGCTTAGCACAGACCCCTGAAGCTTTCTTT
size: .; J: TRBJ2-5; V: TRBV7-2; D: .; CDR3: CASSLYGQGETQYF; DNA: TGTGCCAGCAGCTTATACGGTCAAGGAGAGACCCAGTACTTC
size: .; J: TRBJ2-3; V: TRBV4-1; D: .; CDR3: CASSNGASIKADTQYF; DNA: TGCGCCAGCAGCAATGGGGCTAGCATCAAGGCGGATACGCAGTATTTT
size: .; J: TRBJ1-1; V: TRBV3-1; D: .; CDR3: CASSHSGGVNTEAFF; DNA: TGTGCCAGCAGCCACTCAGGCGGGGTGAACACTGAAGCTTTCTTT
size: .; J: TRBJ2-1; V: TRBV9; D: TRBD1; CDR3: CASSVRQGQYNEQFF; DNA: TGTGCCAGCAGCGTCCGACAGGGGCAGTACAATGAGCAGTTCTTC
size: .; J: TRBJ2-7; V: TRBV4-2; D: TRBD2; CDR3: CASSQGPSGRRYEQYF; DNA: TGTGCCAGCAGCCAAGGGCCTAGCGGGAGACGTTACGAGCAGTACTTC
size: .; J: TRBJ2-7; V: TRBV5-6; D: .; CDR3: CASSLVHGSEQYF; DNA: TGTGCCAGCAGCTTGGTGCATGGGTCCGAGCAGTACTTC
size: once; J: TRBJ1-1; V: TRBV5-1; D: .; CDR3: CASSLYLGMNTEAFF; DNA: TGCGCCAGCAGCTTGTACTTGGGAATGAACACTGAAGCTTTCTTT
size: once; J: TRBJ2-4; V: TRBV20-1; D: .; CDR3: CSARGRLLAKNIQYF; DNA: TGCAGTGCTAGGGGCAGACTTCTAGCCAAAAACATTCAGTACTTC
size: .; J: TRBJ2-7; V: TRBV6-6; D: TRBD2; CDR3: CASRGGTGTLSEQYF; DNA: TGTGCCAGCAGGGGAGGGACCGGCACTCTGAGCGAGCAGTACTTC
size: .; J: TRBJ2-7; V: TRBV29-1; D: .; CDR3: CSVEEPGIPYEQYF; DNA: TGCAGCGTTGAGGAACCAGGTATACCCTACGAGCAGTACTTC
size: .; J: TRBJ1-6; V: TRBV3-1; D: TRBD1; CDR3: CASSRSTGVASPLHF; DNA: TGTGCCAGCAGCCGGTCGACAGGGGTCGCTTCACCCCTCCACTTT
size: .; J: TRBJ2-1; V: TRBV6-5; D: TRBD1; CDR3: CASSYSQGAGNNEQFF; DNA: TGTGCCAGCAGTTACTCCCAGGGGGCAGGAAACAATGAGCAGTTCTTC
size: .; J: TRBJ2-1; V: TRBV6-2/TRBV6-3; D: .; CDR3: CASRRGYNEQFF; DNA: TGTGCCAGCAGAAGAGGTTACAATGAGCAGTTCTTC
size: .; J: TRBJ1-1; V: TRBV5-4; D: .; CDR3: CASRPGGARDTEAFF; DNA: TGTGCCAGCAGGCCTGGGGGGGCGAGGGACACTGAAGCTTTCTTT
size: .; J: TRBJ2-3; V: TRBV20-1; D: .; CDR3: CSATKLARDTQYF; DNA: TGCAGTGCTACTAAACTAGCCCGAGATACGCAGTATTTT
size: .; J: TRBJ1-1; V: TRBV20-1; D: .; CDR3: CSAGGQDTNTEAFF; DNA: TGCAGTGCTGGCGGGCAGGATACCAACACTGAAGCTTTCTTT
size: .; J: TRBJ2-7; V: TRBV28; D: TRBD2; CDR3: CASRNGGVRNGQYF; DNA: TGTGCCAGCAGGAACGGGGGGGTGCGTAACGGGCAGTACTTC
size: few; J: TRBJ2-5; V: TRBV12-3/TRBV12-4; D: .; CDR3: CASSLRWGETQYF; DNA: TGTGCCAGCAGTTTAAGGTGGGGAGAGACCCAGTACTTC
size: .; J: TRBJ2-1; V: TRBV7-3; D: .; CDR3: CASSPTTGYTMGEQFF; DNA: TGTGCCAGCAGCCCCACCACCGGCTATACAATGGGTGAGCAGTTCTTC
size: .; J: TRBJ1-5; V: TRBV2; D: .; CDR3: CASLQGTGDQPQHF; DNA: TGTGCCAGCTTACAGGGTACGGGGGACCAGCCCCAGCATTTT
size: .; J: TRBJ2-2; V: TRBV7-3; D: .; CDR3: CASSSVAGELFF; DNA: TGTGCCAGCAGCTCCGTTGCCGGGGAGCTGTTTTTT
size: .; J: TRBJ1-2; V: TRBV5-1; D: .; CDR3: CASAEAAGPSYGYTF; DNA: TGCGCCAGCGCTGAGGCCGCGGGTCCCTCCTATGGCTACACCTTC
size: .; J: TRBJ2-3; V: TRBV7-2; D: .; CDR3: CASSPRGADTQYF; DNA: TGTGCCAGCAGCCCCAGGGGGGCAGATACGCAGTATTTT
size: .; J: TRBJ2-1; V: TRBV5-1; D: .; CDR3: CASSPEGQSYNEQFF; DNA: TGCGCCAGCAGCCCGGAGGGACAGTCCTACAATGAGCAGTTCTTC
size: .; J: TRBJ2-1; V: TRBV4-1; D: .; CDR3: CASSQPPARTTYNEQFF; DNA: TGCGCCAGCAGCCAACCTCCCGCACGGACTACCTACAATGAGCAGTTCTTC
size: once; J: TRBJ2-2; V: TRBV7-3; D: TRBD2; CDR3: CASGRVAGGPRPTGELFF; DNA: TGTGCCAGCGGCAGGGTAGCGGGAGGGCCCCGTCCCACCGGGGAGCTGTTTTTT
size: .; J: TRBJ2-2; V: TRBV25-1; D: TRBD2; CDR3: CASSEGGNGELFF; DNA: TGTGCCAGCAGTGAGGGGGGGAACGGGGAGCTGTTTTTT
size: few; J: TRBJ2-3; V: TRBV14; D: .; CDR3: CASSQGLADTQYF; DNA: TGTGCCAGCAGCCAAGGTCTTGCAGATACGCAGTATTTT
size: .; J: TRBJ2-3; V: TRBV5-1; D: .; CDR3: CASTSGRDAITDTQYF; DNA: TGCGCCAGCACCTCCGGCCGGGACGCAATCACAGATACGCAGTATTTT
size: .; J: TRBJ2-1; V: TRBV14; D: TRBD2; CDR3: CASSRRSLAGGSGDNEQFF; DNA: TGTGCCAGCAGCAGAAGATCACTAGCGGGGGGCTCAGGGGACAATGAGCAGTTCTTC
size: .; J: TRBJ1-1; V: TRBV6-2/TRBV6-3; D: .; CDR3: CASSLRTDEAFF; DNA: TGTGCCAGCAGTCTTCGGACAGATGAAGCTTTCTTT
size: .; J: TRBJ2-1; V: TRBV29-1; D: TRBD2; CDR3: CSVRPGTSGSGGYNEQFF; DNA: TGCAGCGTTAGACCCGGGACTAGCGGGAGTGGGGGCTACAATGAGCAGTTCTTC
size: .; J: TRBJ1-4; V: TRBV4-1; D: .; CDR3: CASSQDGATNEKLFF; DNA: TGCGCCAGCAGCCAAGACGGCGCAACTAATGAAAAACTGTTTTTT
size: .; J: TRBJ1-2; V: TRBV19; D: .; CDR3: CASSIQGGGPGYTF; DNA: TGTGCCAGTAGTATTCAGGGCGGGGGCCCTGGCTACACCTTC
size: .; J: TRBJ2-7; V: TRBV15; D: .; CDR3: CATSRDLGLAEQYF; DNA: TGTGCCACCAGCAGAGATCTAGGGTTGGCCGAGCAGTACTTC
size: .; J: TRBJ2-7; V: TRBV4-1; D: TRBD2; CDR3: CASSQSAPASGRVRDF; DNA: TGCGCCAGCAGCCAATCTGCCCCGGCTAGCGGGAGGGTTCGAGACTTC
size: .; J: TRBJ1-2; V: TRBV7-2; D: .; CDR3: CASSPRGFYGYTF; DNA: TGTGCCAGCAGCCCCCGAGGGTTTTATGGCTACACCTTC
size: once; J: TRBJ1-1; V: TRBV6-2/TRBV6-3; D: TRBD1; CDR3: CASSYAGQGSTEAFF; DNA: TGTGCCAGCAGTTACGCGGGACAGGGAAGTACTGAAGCTTTCTTT
size: .; J: TRBJ1-2; V: TRBV2; D: TRBD1; CDR3: CASSVDRVSYGYTF; DNA: TGTGCCAGCAGTGTTGACAGGGTGAGCTATGGCTACACCTTC
size: .; J: TRBJ2-3; V: TRBV7-9; D: TRBD1; CDR3: CASRLGQGTDTQYF; DNA: TGTGCCAGCAGGTTGGGACAGGGGACAGATACGCAGTATTTT
size: .; J: TRBJ2-5; V: TRBV20-1; D: TRBD2; CDR3: CSASRGLAGRETQYF; DNA: TGCAGTGCTAGTAGGGGACTAGCGGGTCGAGAGACCCAGTACTTC
size: .; J: TRBJ2-7; V: TRBV20-1; D: TRBD2; CDR3: CSASGLAGVQQYF; DNA: TGCAGTGCTAGTGGGCTAGCGGGGGTCCAGCAGTACTTC
size: few; J: TRBJ1-3; V: TRBV4-1; D: .; CDR3: CASSQVSGGNTIYF; DNA: TGCGCCAGCAGCCAAGTATCCGGAGGAAACACCATATATTTT
size: .; J: TRBJ2-3; V: TRBV7-2; D: .; CDR3: CASSLVAAGGDTQYF; DNA: TGTGCCAGCAGCTTAGTAGCGGCCGGAGGGGATACGCAGTATTTT
size: .; J: TRBJ2-5; V: TRBV15; D: TRBD2; CDR3: CATSRGLALEETQYF; DNA: TGTGCCACCAGCAGAGGACTAGCGTTGGAAGAGACCCAGTACTTC
size: .; J: TRBJ1-6; V: TRBV12-3/TRBV12-4; D: TRBD1; CDR3: CASSDRDRIHSPLHF; DNA: TGTGCCAGCAGCGATAGGGACAGGATACATTCACCCCTCCACTTT
size: .; J: TRBJ2-1; V: TRBV20-1; D: .; CDR3: CSARPLDSSYNEQFF; DNA: TGCAGTGCTCGGCCCTTGGACTCTTCCTACAATGAGCAGTTCTTC
size: .; J: TRBJ2-3; V: TRBV12-3/TRBV12-4; D: TRBD1; CDR3: CASKNGQGGSGDTQYF; DNA: TGTGCCAGCAAAAATGGACAGGGAGGTTCGGGAGATACGCAGTATTTT
size: .; J: TRBJ2-1; V: TRBV27; D: .; CDR3: CASSRQGGNEQFF; DNA: TGTGCCAGCAGTCGACAGGGAGGGAATGAGCAGTTCTTC
size: .; J: TRBJ1-6; V: TRBV13; D: TRBD1; CDR3: CASSPRTGDSPLHF; DNA: TGTGCCAGCAGCCCAAGGACAGGGGACTCACCCCTCCACTTT
size: once; J: TRBJ1-3; V: TRBV5-4; D: .; CDR3: CASSLPGAGNTIYF; DNA: TGTGCCAGCAGCTTGCCCGGAGCTGGAAACACCATATATTTT
size: .; J: TRBJ2-1; V: TRBV4-2; D: .; CDR3: CASSQDQGRAAYNEQFF; DNA: TGTGCCAGCAGCCAAGATCAGGGGCGAGCCGCCTACAATGAGCAGTTCTTC
size: .; J: TRBJ2-2; V: TRBV12-3/TRBV12-4; D: .; CDR3: CASTWDPYTGELFF; DNA: TGTGCCAGCACCTGGGACCCCTACACCGGGGAGCTGTTTTTT